One T cell receptor (beta chain) is described in this entry. Its antigen is undetermined. V lost 6 bases and J lost 3; bases outside the gene matches: 8. Germline V gene lookup returns CDR1 MNHNY and CDR2 SVGAGI (reference sequence). CDR3 length: 14 residues. The sample is drawn from a study of shared clonotypes between healthy human individuals. CD45RO-negative cells were positively selected for CCR7, leaving out terminally differentiated effector memory CD45RA+ cells. General study points: The genetic and exposure-history diversity represented was limited by few donors.

Using immunoSEQ multiplex PCR, the repertoire was profiled, and TCRdb retains in-frame clones only, with some absent. Of around 2,000,000 clones listed, approximately 94% are singletons. This chain links TRBV6-6 with TRBJ2-7, with 7 nucleotides matching TRBD1. Source material: naive CD8+ T cells sorted from blood. This TCR was sampled from a young man in good health. The CDR3 loop reads CASRGDSGLYEQYF. The CDR3 coding sequence is TGTGCCAGCAGAGGGGACAGCGGACTCTACGAGCAGTACTTC.